One and the same sample provided the 18 T cell receptor beta chains below, sequenced in a study of blood T cell repertoires in COVID-19. Sequencing used immunoSEQ multiplex PCR; TCRdb keeps in-frame clones, though not all of them. The sample includes approximately 200,000 clones, about 80% seen only once; the top ten take 7.8%. Material: peripheral blood. Receptors originate from an elderly woman with COVID-19, enrolled during active disease.

The chain uses TRBV4-2 and TRBJ2-3, with a possible D match to TRBD2 (5 bases). Trimming removed 3 bases at V and 4 bases at J, with 14 bases between. Looked up from germline, CDR1 is LGHNA and CDR2 is YNFKEQ. This CDR3 is built from 15 residues. Here the CDR3 DNA reads TGTGCCAGCAGCCAGCGGACGGACTCCGCAGATACGCAGTATTTT. Translated, it gives CASSQRTDSADTQYF.

This clone occurred once. This chain joins TRBV3-1 (or the pseudogene TRBV3-2) and TRBJ1-5; D gene uncertain. CDR1 and CDR2 from the germline V gene are LGHDT and YNNKEL (reference sequence). There are 14 residues in the CDR3. Between the trimmed V and J ends, which lost 8 bases and 3 bases, there was a span of 14 bases. CDR3 protein: CASQIGLNNQPQHF. CDR3 bases: TGTGCCAGCCAAATAGGACTTAACAATCAGCCCCAGCATTTT.

This clone has just one count. The V gene is TRBV7-9, the J gene TRBJ2-7; the match to TRBD2 covers 8 bases. The CDR3 extends over 17 amino acids. The germline V gene encodes CDR1 SEHNR and CDR2 FQNEAQ (reference sequence). With V trimmed by 7 bases and J by 2 bases, 16 bases remained unmatched. The CDR3, as DNA: TGTGCCAGCACCCCCAGGGGAGGCGGGGGGATAACCTACGAGCAGTACTTC. The encoded protein is CASTPRGGGGITYEQYF.

Concerning this clone: Other DNA sequences within the sample encode an identical CDR3. The chain recombines TRBV12-5 with TRBJ1-5, with D possibly being TRBD1 (6 bases). Germline-derived CDR1 and CDR2 are LGHNT and FRNRAP. With 6 bases removed from V and 3 bases from J, the gap between germline ends came to 24 bases. The CDR3 totals 18 residues. CDR3 bases: TGTGCTAGTGGGAGGGGGGGGGACGTAGTCCCCTACAATCAGCCCCAGCATTTT. It yields the protein CASGRGGDVVPYNQPQHF.

The genes are TRBV18 and TRBJ2-1; D is undetermined. Germline CDR1 and CDR2: KGHSH and LQKENI. V was cut by 0 bases and J by 6 bases, with 6 bases left in between. The CDR3 has 13 residues. CDR3 residues: CASSPPSSNEQFF. For the CDR3, the DNA is TGTGCCAGCTCACCACCGTCCAGCAATGAGCAGTTCTTC.

With regard to this clone: Germline and junction disagree at one end, which may indicate a read error. This chain joins TRBV6-1 and TRBJ1-5; D is perhaps TRBD1 (6 bases). There are 15 residues in the CDR3. The germline gives CDR1 MNHNS, CDR2 SASEGT. The CDR3 spells CASREETGPGQPQHF. CDR3 nucleotides: TGTGCCAGCAGGGAAGAGACAGGCCCCGGGCAGCCCCAGCATTTT.

The DNA for the CDR3 is TGCGCCAGCAGCCTGATGGGACAGACCTACGAGCAGTACTTC. Translating gives CASSLMGQTYEQYF. The chain is built from TRBV5-1 and TRBJ2-7; 7 bases match TRBD1. CDR3 length: 14 amino acids. Trimming took 4 bases from V and 2 from J; bases not matched to a gene: 6. Per germline, CDR1 SGHRS and CDR2 YFSETQ.

CDR3 sequence: CATSPRELAGGGTQYF. In DNA form, the CDR3 reads TGTGCCACCAGTCCGCGGGAGCTAGCGGGGGGAGGTACGCAGTATTTT. The rearrangement uses TRBV24-1 and TRBJ2-3; 11 positions agree with TRBD2. This CDR3 is 16 amino acids long. Unmatched junction bases numbered 12, after V lost 6 bases and J lost 8 bases. CDR1 is KGHDR, CDR2 SFDVKD, per germline.

The chain carries TRBV7-9 and TRBJ1-4, with unresolved D. Germline V gene lookup returns CDR1 SEHNR and CDR2 FQNEAQ (reference sequence). The CDR3 loop spans 14 amino acids. Trimming pared 6 bases from V and 8 bases from J, leaving 16 bases between. The CDR3, as DNA: TGTGCCAGCAGACCTTATCAGACTGGCGAAAAACTGTTTTTT. This gives the protein CASRPYQTGEKLFF.

This chain uses TRBV5-1 with TRBJ1-4; 7 bases match TRBD1. CDR1 and CDR2 from the germline V gene are SGHRS and YFSETQ. V was clipped by 5 bases and J by 3 bases; unmatched bases: 4. The CDR3 runs to 14 residues. The CDR3 DNA sequence: TGCGCCAGCAGAGGACAGGCTTCTAATGAAAAACTGTTTTTT. It is translated as CASRGQASNEKLFF. Full variable domain (outside the CDR3, taken from reference TRBV5-1 and TRBJ1-4): KAGVTQTPRYLIKTRGQQVTLSCSPISGHRSVSWYQQTPGQGLQFLFEYFSETQRNKGNFPGRFSGRQFSNSRSEMNVSTLELGDSALYLCASRGQASNEKLFFGSGTQLSVL.

This clone was detected only a few times. The same CDR3 arises from other DNA sequences in this sample as well. The rearrangement links TRBV5-1 to TRBJ2-3; TRBD1 matches 7 bases. The germline CDR1 and CDR2 sequences are SGHRS and YFSETQ. The trim removed 5 bases at V and 1 base at J, leaving 4 bases unmatched. The CDR3 contains 14 residues. CDR3 region: CASSWGQRTDTQYF. The DNA for the CDR3 is TGCGCCAGCAGTTGGGGACAGCGCACAGATACGCAGTATTTT.

This chain uses TRBV7-3 with TRBJ2-3; TRBD1 matches at 8 bases. The CDR3 is 14 residues long. CDR1 and CDR2 (germline): SGHTA, FQGTGA. The trim removed 7 bases at V and 2 bases at J, leaving 5 bases unmatched. Written as DNA, the CDR3 is TGTGCCAGCACCCCGGGACAGGTCACAGATACGCAGTATTTT. Its protein is CASTPGQVTDTQYF.

The gene calls are TRBV6-5 and TRBJ1-6; D unclear. CDR3 size: 16 residues. V was pared by 2 bases and J by 0 bases, with 8 bases between. CDR1 MNHEY and CDR2 SVGAGI come from the germline V gene. The CDR3 spells CASSYVPSSYNSPLHF. Here the CDR3 DNA reads TGTGCCAGCAGTTACGTACCTAGCTCCTATAATTCACCCCTCCACTTT.

This chain joins TRBV6-5 and TRBJ2-7, with D hard to call. Trimming took 5 bases from V and 0 from J, leaving 14 bases between them. CDR3 length: 15 amino acids. CDR1 and CDR2 from the germline V gene are MNHEY and SVGAGI. The CDR3 DNA follows: TGTGCCAGCAGTCACCCTACCTCCGACTCCTACGAGCAGTACTTC. Its protein is CASSHPTSDSYEQYF.

The chain employs TRBV7-9 and TRBJ1-5; D gene uncertain. Germline V gene data show CDR1 as SEHNR and CDR2 as FQNEAQ (reference sequence). This CDR3 is 13 amino acids long. The ends were cut back, 4 bases at V and 4 bases at J, with 8 bases in the middle. The CDR3 is CASSSTPNQPQHF. CDR3 coding DNA: TGTGCCAGCAGCTCCACACCAAATCAGCCCCAGCATTTT.

The V and J genes are TRBV12-3 or TRBV12-4 and TRBJ2-2, with D possibly matching TRBD1 (6 bases). V gave up 4 bases and J gave up 6 bases, with 6 bases separating them. This CDR3 spans 12 amino acids. The CDR3 here is CASSYRAGELFF. Written as DNA, the CDR3 is TGTGCCAGCAGTTACAGGGCCGGGGAGCTGTTTTTT.

In its sample, this clone was seen once. The chain combines TRBV4-1 with TRBJ1-4, with 8 bases identical to TRBD1. This CDR3 region has 15 residues. CDR1 and CDR2 (germline): MGHRA, YSYEKL. Losses at the gene ends were 4 bases for V and 7 bases for J; bases not matched to a gene: 8. The CDR3 nucleotides are TGCGCCAGCAGCCCCCGGACAGGGTACAGTGAAAAACTGTTTTTT. Translated, it gives CASSPRTGYSEKLFF.

This clone appeared once. V gene TRBV19 combines with J gene TRBJ1-1; D remains unclear. With 5 bases removed from V and 0 bases from J, the gap between germline ends came to 10 bases. Germline-derived CDR1 and CDR2 are LNHDA and SQIVND (reference sequence). The CDR3 runs 14 residues. The CDR3 spells CASSQGGMNTEAFF. CDR3 nucleotides: TGTGCCAGTAGTCAAGGCGGGATGAACACTGAAGCTTTCTTT.